Each of the 8 T cell receptor beta chains below was sequenced from the same sample in a study of blood T cell repertoires in COVID-19. Assay: immunoSEQ multiplex PCR; the TCRdb copy retains only in-frame clones and omits some. The repertoire consists of 150,000 or so clones, with about 85% occurring once and the leading ten covering over 5%. The sequencing sample was made of peripheral blood. The source of these receptors is a woman aged 50 to 60 with COVID-19, enrolled during active disease.

The CDR3, as DNA: TGTGCCAGCAGTTACTGGATAGCGGGGGGGAATGAGCAGTTCTTC. It encodes CASSYWIAGGNEQFF. The chain uses TRBV6-6 and TRBJ2-1; 11 bases agree with TRBD2. With V trimmed by 1 base and J by 7 bases, 3 bases remained unmatched. Germline V CDR1 and CDR2: MNHNY, SVGAGI (reference sequence). This CDR3 has 15 amino acids.

The chain is built from TRBV7-3 and TRBJ2-2, with a tentative D call TRBD1 (6 bases). V gave up 5 bases and J gave up 7 bases, with 17 bases separating them. CDR3 size: 15 residues. Germline assignment: CDR1 SGHTA and CDR2 FQGTGA. CDR3 DNA sequence: TGTGCCAGCAGCCCCTACAGGGCCCCTAGCGGGGAGCTGTTTTTT. It specifies CASSPYRAPSGELFF.

This chain connects TRBV11-2 to TRBJ2-7, with a tentative D call TRBD1 (6 bases). Germline lookup yields CDR1 SGHAT and CDR2 FQNNGV. The germline V and J ends were trimmed by 5 bases and 3 bases, with 17 bases remaining between them. This CDR3 region has 15 residues. CDR3 sequence: CASSHYTQGSYEQYF. The CDR3 DNA sequence: TGTGCCAGCAGCCACTATACGCAGGGGAGCTACGAGCAGTACTTC.

Details on this clone: Other nucleotide sequences from this sample produce the same CDR3. V gene TRBV7-9 combines with J gene TRBJ2-7; unclear D gene. The CDR3 has 12 amino acids. Germline V gives CDR1 SEHNR, CDR2 FQNEAQ (reference sequence). The ends were cut back, 1 base at V and 6 bases at J, with 7 bases in the middle. The CDR3 coding sequence is TGTGCCAGCAGCTTAGGAGGCGTCGAGCAGTACTTC. Protein: CASSLGGVEQYF.

V and J are TRBV2 and TRBJ1-6; 7 bases match TRBD1. Germline V gene data show CDR1 as SNHLY and CDR2 as FYNNEI. CDR3 length: 16 residues. After removal of 1 base from V and 10 bases from J, the junction contained 10 bases not matched to a gene. The CDR3 bases are TGTGCCAGCAGTGAAGGGAGGAGGGGGCCTAAATCACCCCTCCACTTT. Protein: CASSEGRRGPKSPLHF. Full variable domain (missing parts from reference TRBV2 and TRBJ1-6): EPEVTQTPSHQVTQMGQEVILRCVPISNHLYFYWYRQILGQKVEFLVSFYNNEISEKSEIFDDQFSVERPDGSNFTLKIRSTKLEDSAMYFCASSEGRRGPKSPLHFGNGTRLTVT.

The rearrangement joins TRBV19 to TRBJ2-6, with a weak D call TRBD1 (5 bases). Trimming removed 3 bases from V and 0 bases from J, with 12 bases in between. Germline V CDR1 and CDR2: LNHDA, SQIVND (reference sequence). CDR3 length equals 17 residues. The DNA of the CDR3 is TGTGCCAGTAGTATCGCACAGGCCTACTCTGGGGCCAACGTCCTGACTTTC. It yields the protein CASSIAQAYSGANVLTF.

V and J are TRBV4-1 and TRBJ2-5; D gene ambiguous. Germline V lookup: CDR1 MGHRA, CDR2 YSYEKL. The CDR3 covers 13 residues. V lost 4 bases to trimming and J lost 4 bases, with 10 bases between them. For the CDR3, the DNA is TGCGCCAGCAGCCGCGCTAGAGGAGAGACCCAGTACTTC. This translates into CASSRARGETQYF.

The V and J genes are TRBV9 and TRBJ1-3; possibly TRBD1 for D (6 bases). The CDR3 is 14 residues long. The germline gives CDR1 SGDLS, CDR2 YYNGEE. The V end was cut by 4 bases, the J end by 2 bases, with 10 bases between. The CDR3 DNA sequence: TGTGCCAGCAGCCCTCGGACAGCTGGAAACACCATATATTTT. It specifies CASSPRTAGNTIYF.